This entry lists 6 T cell receptor beta chains sequenced from one sample in a study of blood T cell repertoires in COVID-19. TCRdb's copy holds only in-frame clones and misses some; the assay was immunoSEQ multiplex PCR. The repertoire has about 59,000 clones, 85% of them found once; the top ten carry around 20%. The material sequenced was peripheral blood. The receptors were gathered from a human donor in a cohort sampled during active COVID-19.

The chain carries TRBV5-4 and TRBJ1-2, with TRBD1 matching over 7 bases. The germline V gene encodes CDR1 SGHNT and CDR2 YYREEE (reference sequence). After removal of 0 bases from V and 1 base from J, the junction contained 6 bases not matched to a gene. The CDR3 totals 16 residues. In nucleotides, the CDR3 is TGTGCCAGCAGCTTGGCCCCGGGACAGATTAACTATGGCTACACCTTC. Amino acids: CASSLAPGQINYGYTF. The full variable domain, rest sourced from reference TRBV5-4 and TRBJ1-2, is ETGVTQSPTHLIKTRGQQVTLRCSSQSGHNTVSWYQQALGQGPQFIFQYYREEENGRGNFPPRFSGLQFPNYSSELNVNALELDDSALYLCASSLAPGQINYGYTFGSGTRLTVV.

V and J are TRBV15 and TRBJ2-7; D not resolved. The CDR3 runs to 14 residues. V was clipped by 0 bases and J by 2 bases, with 8 bases between them. The germline V gene has CDR1 LNHNV and CDR2 YYDKDF (reference sequence). CDR3 nucleotides: TGTGCCACCAGCAGAGATCCAGGCACCTACGAGCAGTACTTC. It encodes CATSRDPGTYEQYF.

V usage is TRBV10-2 and J usage is TRBJ2-1; the match to TRBD1 covers 9 bases. V dropped 10 bases and J dropped 7; count of bases not matched to a gene: 2. The CDR3 is made up of 11 amino acids. Germline V CDR1 and CDR2: WSHSY, SAAADI. The CDR3 region has the DNA TGCGCCACGGGACAGGGAAATGAGCAGTTCTTC. This sequence encodes CATGQGNEQFF.

The chain carries TRBV7-9 and TRBJ1-2; a possible D gene is TRBD1 (5 bases). The V gene lost 1 base and the J gene lost 4 bases, with 16 bases spanning the gap. The germline gives CDR1 SEHNR, CDR2 FQNEAQ (reference sequence). This CDR3 has 16 residues. In nucleotides, the CDR3 is TGTGCCAGCAGCTTAGTTGGGGGGACGCGAGGCTATGGCTACACCTTC. Amino acids: CASSLVGGTRGYGYTF.

CDR3 DNA sequence: TGCAGTACGGACTCCACAGATACGCAGTATTTT. This encodes CSTDSTDTQYF. This sequence joins TRBV20-1 and TRBJ2-3; D is possibly TRBD2 (5 bases). The CDR3 is 11 residues long. Trimming pared 8 bases from V and 2 bases from J, leaving 8 bases between. CDR1 and CDR2 from the germline V gene are DFQATT and SNEGSKA (reference sequence).

The J gene is TRBJ2-7, the V gene TRBV10-3, with D uncertain. The CDR3 has 14 residues. From germline, CDR1 is ENHRY and CDR2 SYGVKD. V was cut by 2 bases and J by 2 bases, with 10 bases left in between. The CDR3 region is CAISERTDTYEQYF. CDR3 DNA: TGTGCCATCAGTGAGAGAACAGACACCTACGAGCAGTACTTC.